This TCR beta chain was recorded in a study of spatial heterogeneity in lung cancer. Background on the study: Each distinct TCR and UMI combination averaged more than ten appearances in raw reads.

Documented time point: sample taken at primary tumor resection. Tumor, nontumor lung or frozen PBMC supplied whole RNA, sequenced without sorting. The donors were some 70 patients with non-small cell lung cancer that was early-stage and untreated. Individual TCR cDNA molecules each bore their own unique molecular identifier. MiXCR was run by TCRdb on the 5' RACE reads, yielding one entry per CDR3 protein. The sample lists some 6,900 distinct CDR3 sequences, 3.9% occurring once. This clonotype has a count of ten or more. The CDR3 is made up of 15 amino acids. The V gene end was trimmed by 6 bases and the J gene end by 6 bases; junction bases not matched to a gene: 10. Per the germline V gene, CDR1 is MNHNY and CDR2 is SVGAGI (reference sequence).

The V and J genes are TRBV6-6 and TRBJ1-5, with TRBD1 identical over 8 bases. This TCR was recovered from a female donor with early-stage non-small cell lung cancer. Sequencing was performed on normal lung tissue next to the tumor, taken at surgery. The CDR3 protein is CASRGRDRLGQPQHF. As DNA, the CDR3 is TGTGCCAGCAGAGGCCGGGACAGGCTCGGTCAGCCCCAGCATTTT.